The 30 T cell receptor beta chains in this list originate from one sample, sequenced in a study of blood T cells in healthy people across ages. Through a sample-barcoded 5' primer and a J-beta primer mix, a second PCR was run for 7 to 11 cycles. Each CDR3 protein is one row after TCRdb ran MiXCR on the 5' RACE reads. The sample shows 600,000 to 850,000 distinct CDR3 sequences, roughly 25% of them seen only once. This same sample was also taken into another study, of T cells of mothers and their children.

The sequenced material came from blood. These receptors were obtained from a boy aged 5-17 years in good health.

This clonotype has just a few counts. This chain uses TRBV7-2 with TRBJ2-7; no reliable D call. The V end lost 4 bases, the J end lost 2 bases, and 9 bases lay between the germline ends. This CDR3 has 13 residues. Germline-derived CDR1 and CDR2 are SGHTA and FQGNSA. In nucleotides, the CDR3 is TGTGCCAGCAGCTCTCGGGCGACCTACGAGCAGTACTTC. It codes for CASSSRATYEQYF.

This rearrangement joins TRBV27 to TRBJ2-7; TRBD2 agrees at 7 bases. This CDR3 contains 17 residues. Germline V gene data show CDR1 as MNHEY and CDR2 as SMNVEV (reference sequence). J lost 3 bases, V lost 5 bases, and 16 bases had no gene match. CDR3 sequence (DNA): TGTGCCAGCAGTCCTAACTCGGGAGGCCCCGGAGGCTACGAGCAGTACTTC. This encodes CASSPNSGGPGGYEQYF.

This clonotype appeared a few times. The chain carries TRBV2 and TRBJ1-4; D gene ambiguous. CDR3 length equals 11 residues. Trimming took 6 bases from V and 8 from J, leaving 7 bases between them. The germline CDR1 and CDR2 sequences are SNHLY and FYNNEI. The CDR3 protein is CASRVAEKLFF. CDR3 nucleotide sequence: TGTGCCAGCAGGGTGGCGGAAAAACTGTTTTTT.

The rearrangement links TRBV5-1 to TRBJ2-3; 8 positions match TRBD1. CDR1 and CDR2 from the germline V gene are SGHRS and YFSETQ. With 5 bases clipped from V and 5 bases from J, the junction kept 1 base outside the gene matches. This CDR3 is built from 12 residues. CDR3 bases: TGCGCCAGCAGGGACAGGGAAGATACGCAGTATTTT. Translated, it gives CASRDREDTQYF.

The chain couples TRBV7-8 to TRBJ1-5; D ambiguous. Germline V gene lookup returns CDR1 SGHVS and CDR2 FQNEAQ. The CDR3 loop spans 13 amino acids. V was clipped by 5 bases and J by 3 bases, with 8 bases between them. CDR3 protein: CASSIKDNQPQHF. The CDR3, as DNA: TGTGCCAGCAGCATTAAAGACAATCAGCCCCAGCATTTT.

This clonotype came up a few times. The CDR3: CASSQDQLAGLYEQYF. The CDR3 nucleotides read TGCGCCAGCAGCCAAGATCAACTAGCGGGACTCTACGAGCAGTACTTC. The chain carries TRBV4-1 and TRBJ2-7, with TRBD2 matching 10 bases. From germline, CDR1 is MGHRA and CDR2 YSYEKL. The CDR3 spans 16 residues. Losses at the gene ends were 0 bases for V and 3 bases for J; bases not matched to a gene: 5.

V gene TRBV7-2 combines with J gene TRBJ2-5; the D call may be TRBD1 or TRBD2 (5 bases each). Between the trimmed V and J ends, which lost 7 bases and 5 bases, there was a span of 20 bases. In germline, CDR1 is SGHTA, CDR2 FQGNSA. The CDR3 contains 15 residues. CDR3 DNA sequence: TGTGCCAGCAAAACGACGATCAAGGGGACGGAGACCCAGTACTTC. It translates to CASKTTIKGTETQYF.

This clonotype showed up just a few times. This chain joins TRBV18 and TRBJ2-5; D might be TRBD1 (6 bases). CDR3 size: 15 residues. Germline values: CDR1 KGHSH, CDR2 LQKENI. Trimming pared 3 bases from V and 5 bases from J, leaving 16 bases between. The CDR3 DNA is TGTGCCAGCTCACCTATCCGGGACACTTGGGAGACCCAGTACTTC. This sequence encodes CASSPIRDTWETQYF.

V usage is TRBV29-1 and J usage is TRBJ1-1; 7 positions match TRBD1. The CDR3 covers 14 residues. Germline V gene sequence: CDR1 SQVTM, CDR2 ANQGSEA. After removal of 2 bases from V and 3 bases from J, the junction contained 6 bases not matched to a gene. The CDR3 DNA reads TGCAGCGTTGAAAACAGGGGAGGGGACACTGAAGCTTTCTTT. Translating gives CSVENRGGDTEAFF. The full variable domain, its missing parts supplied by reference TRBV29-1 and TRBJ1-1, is SAVISQKPSRDICQRGTSLTIQCQVDSQVTMMFWYRQQPGQSLTLIATANQGSEATYESGFVIDKFPISRPNLTFSTLTVSNMSPEDSSIYLCSVENRGGDTEAFFGQGTRLTVV.

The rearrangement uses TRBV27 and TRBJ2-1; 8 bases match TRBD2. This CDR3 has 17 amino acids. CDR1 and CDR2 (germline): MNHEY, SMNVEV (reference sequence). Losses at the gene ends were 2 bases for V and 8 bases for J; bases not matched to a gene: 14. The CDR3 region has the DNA TGTGCCAGCAGTTTAGACGTAGCGGGGTCGATTATGGATGAGCAGTTCTTC. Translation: CASSLDVAGSIMDEQFF.

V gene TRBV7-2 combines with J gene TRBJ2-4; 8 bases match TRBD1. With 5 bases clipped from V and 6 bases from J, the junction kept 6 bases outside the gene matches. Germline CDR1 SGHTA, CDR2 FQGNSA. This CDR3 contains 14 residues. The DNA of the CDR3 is TGTGCCAGCAGCCCGAGACAGGGGATAAACATTCAGTACTTC. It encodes CASSPRQGINIQYF.

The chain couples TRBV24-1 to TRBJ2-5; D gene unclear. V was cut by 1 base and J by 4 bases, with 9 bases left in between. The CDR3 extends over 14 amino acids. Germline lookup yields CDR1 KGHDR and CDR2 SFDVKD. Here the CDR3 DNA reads TGTGCCACCAGTGATTTTGCAGGTACAGAGACCCAGTACTTC. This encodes CATSDFAGTETQYF.

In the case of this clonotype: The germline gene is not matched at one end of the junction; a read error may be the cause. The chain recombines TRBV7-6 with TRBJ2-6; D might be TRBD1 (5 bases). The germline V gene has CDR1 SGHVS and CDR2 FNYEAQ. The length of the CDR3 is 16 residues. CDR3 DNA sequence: TGTGCCAGCAGCTTAGAACAGGCCCTTGGGACCAACGTCCTGACTTTC. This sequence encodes CASSLEQALGTNVLTF.

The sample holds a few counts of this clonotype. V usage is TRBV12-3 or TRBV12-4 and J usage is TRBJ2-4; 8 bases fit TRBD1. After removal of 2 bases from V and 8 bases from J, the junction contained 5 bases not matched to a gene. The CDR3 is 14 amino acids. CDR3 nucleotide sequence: TGTGCCAGCAGTTTATCAGGGGGCGCGGACATTCAGTACTTC. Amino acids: CASSLSGGADIQYF.

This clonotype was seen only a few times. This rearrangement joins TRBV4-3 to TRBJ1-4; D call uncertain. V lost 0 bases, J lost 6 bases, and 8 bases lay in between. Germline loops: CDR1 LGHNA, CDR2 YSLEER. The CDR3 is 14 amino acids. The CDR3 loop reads CASSQDRSYEKLFF. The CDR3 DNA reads TGCGCCAGCAGCCAAGACAGGAGCTATGAAAAACTGTTTTTT.

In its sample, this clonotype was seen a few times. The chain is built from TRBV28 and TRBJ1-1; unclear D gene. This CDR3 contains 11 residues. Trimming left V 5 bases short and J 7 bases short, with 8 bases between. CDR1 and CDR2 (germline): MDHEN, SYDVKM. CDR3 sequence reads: CASSGSLEAFF. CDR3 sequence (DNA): TGTGCCAGCAGTGGCAGCCTTGAAGCTTTCTTT.

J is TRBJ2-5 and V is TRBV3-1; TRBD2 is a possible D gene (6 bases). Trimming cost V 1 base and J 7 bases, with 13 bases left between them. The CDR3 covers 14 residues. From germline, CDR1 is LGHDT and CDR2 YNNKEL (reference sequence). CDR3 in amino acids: CASSQGLVIGTQYF. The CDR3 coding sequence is TGTGCCAGCAGCCAAGGACTAGTCATAGGGACCCAGTACTTC.

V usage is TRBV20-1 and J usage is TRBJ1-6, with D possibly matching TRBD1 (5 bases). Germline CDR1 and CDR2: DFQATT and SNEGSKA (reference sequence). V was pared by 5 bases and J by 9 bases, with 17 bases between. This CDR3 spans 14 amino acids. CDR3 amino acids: CSARGGESGSPLHF. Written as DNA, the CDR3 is TGCAGTGCTCGTGGAGGGGAATCTGGTTCACCCCTCCACTTT.

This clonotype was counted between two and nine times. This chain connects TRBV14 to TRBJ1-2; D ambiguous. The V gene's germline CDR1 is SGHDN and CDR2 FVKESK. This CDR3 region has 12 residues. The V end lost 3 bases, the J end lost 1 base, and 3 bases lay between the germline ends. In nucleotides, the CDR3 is TGTGCCAGCAGCCAGTTTAACTATGGCTACACCTTC. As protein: CASSQFNYGYTF.

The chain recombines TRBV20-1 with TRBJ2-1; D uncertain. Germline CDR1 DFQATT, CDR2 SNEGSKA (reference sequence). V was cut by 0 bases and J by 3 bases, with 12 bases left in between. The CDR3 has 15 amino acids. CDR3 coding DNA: TGCAGTGCTAGAGATACGGGCACCTTCTACAATGAGCAGTTCTTC. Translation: CSARDTGTFYNEQFF.

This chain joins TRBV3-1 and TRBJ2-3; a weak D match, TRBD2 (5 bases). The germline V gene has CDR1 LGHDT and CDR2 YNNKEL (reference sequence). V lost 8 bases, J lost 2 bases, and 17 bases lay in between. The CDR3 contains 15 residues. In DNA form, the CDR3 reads TGTGCCAGCGGACTTAGCGAGGGCCTCACAGATACGCAGTATTTT. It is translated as CASGLSEGLTDTQYF.

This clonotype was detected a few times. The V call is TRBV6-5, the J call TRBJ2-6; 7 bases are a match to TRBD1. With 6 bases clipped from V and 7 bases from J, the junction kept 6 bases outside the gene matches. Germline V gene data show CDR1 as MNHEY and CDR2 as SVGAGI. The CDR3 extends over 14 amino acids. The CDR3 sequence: CASSRQGVANVLTF. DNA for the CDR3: TGTGCCAGCAGCCGACAGGGAGTAGCCAACGTCCTGACTTTC.

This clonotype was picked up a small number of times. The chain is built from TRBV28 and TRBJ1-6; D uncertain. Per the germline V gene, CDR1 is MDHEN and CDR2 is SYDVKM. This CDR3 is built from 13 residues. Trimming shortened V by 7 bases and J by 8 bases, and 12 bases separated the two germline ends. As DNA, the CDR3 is TGTGCCAGCAAGGCGGAGTATGATTCACCCCTCCACTTT. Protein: CASKAEYDSPLHF. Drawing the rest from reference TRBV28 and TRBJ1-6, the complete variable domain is DVKVTQSSRYLVKRTGEKVFLECVQDMDHENMFWYRQDPGLGLRLIYFSYDVKMKEKGDIPEGYSVSREKKERFSLILESASTNQTSMYLCASKAEYDSPLHFGNGTRLTVT.

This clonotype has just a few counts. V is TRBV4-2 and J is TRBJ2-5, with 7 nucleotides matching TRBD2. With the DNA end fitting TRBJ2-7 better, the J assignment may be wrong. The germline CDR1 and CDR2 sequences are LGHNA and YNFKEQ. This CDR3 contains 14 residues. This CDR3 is CASSRLADGGEQYF. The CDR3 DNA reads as TGTGCCAGCAGCCGTCTAGCGGATGGTGGCGAGCAGTACTTC.

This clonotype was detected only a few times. CDR3: CASSLVGGGRQETQYF. CDR3 coding DNA: TGTGCCAGCAGCCTAGTGGGGGGCGGTCGCCAAGAGACCCAGTACTTC. V and J are TRBV5-5 and TRBJ2-5, with D perhaps TRBD1 or TRBD2 (6 bases each). Per the germline V gene, CDR1 is SGHKS and CDR2 is YYEKEE (reference sequence). The CDR3 runs to 16 residues. V was clipped by 4 bases and J by 1 base, with 17 bases between them.

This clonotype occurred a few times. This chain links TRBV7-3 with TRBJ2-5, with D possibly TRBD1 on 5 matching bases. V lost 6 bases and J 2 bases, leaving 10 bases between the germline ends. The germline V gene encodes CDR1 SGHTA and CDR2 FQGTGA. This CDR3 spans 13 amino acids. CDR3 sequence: CASRATAQETQYF. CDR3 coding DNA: TGTGCCAGCAGAGCGACAGCTCAAGAGACCCAGTACTTC. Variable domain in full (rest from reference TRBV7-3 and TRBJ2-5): GAGVSQTPSNKVTEKGKYVELRCDPISGHTALYWYRQSLGQGPEFLIYFQGTGAADDSGLPNDRFFAVRPEGSVSTLKIQRTERGDSAVYLCASRATAQETQYFGPGTRLLVL.

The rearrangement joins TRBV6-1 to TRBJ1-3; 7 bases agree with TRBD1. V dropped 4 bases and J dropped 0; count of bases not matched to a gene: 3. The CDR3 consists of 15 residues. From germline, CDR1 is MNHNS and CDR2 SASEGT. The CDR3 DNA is TGTGCCAGCAGTGGACAGGGACACTCTGGAAACACCATATATTTT. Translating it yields CASSGQGHSGNTIYF.

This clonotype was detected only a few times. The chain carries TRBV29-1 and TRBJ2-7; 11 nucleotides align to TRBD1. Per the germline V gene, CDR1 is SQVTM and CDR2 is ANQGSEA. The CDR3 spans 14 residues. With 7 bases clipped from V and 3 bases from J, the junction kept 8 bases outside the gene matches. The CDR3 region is CSALAGTGGYEQYF. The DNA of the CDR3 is TGCAGCGCCCTCGCCGGGACAGGGGGCTACGAGCAGTACTTC.

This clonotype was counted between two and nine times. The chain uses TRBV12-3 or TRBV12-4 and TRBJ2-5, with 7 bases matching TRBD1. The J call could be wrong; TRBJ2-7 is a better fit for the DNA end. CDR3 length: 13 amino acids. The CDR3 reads CASRMTGTYEQYF. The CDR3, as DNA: TGTGCCAGCAGAATGACAGGGACCTACGAGCAGTACTTC.

The CDR3: CASSFPGSSYGYTF. In DNA form, the CDR3 reads TGTGCCAGCAGCTTCCCGGGGTCCTCTTATGGCTACACCTTC. This rearrangement joins TRBV7-9 to TRBJ1-2; no firm D call. This CDR3 comprises 14 residues. Trimming pared 3 bases from V and 5 bases from J, leaving 13 bases between. CDR1 is SEHNR and CDR2 is FQNEAQ in the germline V gene (reference sequence).